This T cell receptor beta chain was profiled in a study of CXCR3-negative and CXCR3-positive naive CD8 T cells. The sorter processed each CD8+ T cell subset in triplicate at some 300,000 cells apiece. Naivety in CD8+ T cells corresponded to a CD45RO-CCR7+CD27+CD95- phenotype. In germline, CDR1 is DFQATT, CDR2 SNEGSKA (reference sequence). The CDR3 runs to 13 residues. With respect to this clonotype: Its cognate antigen is unknown.

Libraries of TRB cDNA were made by 5' RACE and carried UMIs. From the 5' RACE reads, TCRdb lists one entry per CDR3 protein and no DNA. This repertoire includes 130,000 or so distinct CDR3 sequences. Findings and caveats of the study: Against CXCR3-negative naive cells, CXCR3-positive naive cells showed more hydrophobic TRB CDR3s. Naive cells used TRBV-TRBJ genes in much the same way whether CXCR3-negative or CXCR3-positive; memory cells did not. Most assays used freshly isolated PBMCs, as cryopreservation partially reduced CXCR3.

The TCR was taken from a human donor in good health. Some clones in this sample may be carry-over from other donors' samples. The sample comprised naive CXCR3+ CD8+ T cells from blood. Regarding subset: CD45RO-CCR7+CD27+CD95- naive CD8+ T cells expressing CXCR3 (TNR3+). The chain recombines TRBV20-1 with TRBJ2-7; TCRdb names TRBD2, which stays unverified in the absence of DNA. Here the CDR3 reads CSASGSNSEEQYF.